A selection of T cell receptor beta chains follows, all from one sample in a study of CD8 T cells in Susac syndrome. Via MiXCR, TCRdb re-called the immunoSEQ multiplex PCR reads, giving one row per CDR3 protein. The data hold approximately 280,000 distinct CDR3 sequences, with 70% to 90% observed a single time. The sample was CD8+ T cells from PBMCs. Receptors originate from a human donor with multiple sclerosis. The CDR3 runs from the conserved cysteine through the conserved F or W. The order of the fields is J gene, V gene, D gene, clone size, CDR3 DNA, CDR3 protein. D genes are given only for firm matches. Not all rows give a size; the values are once, few, many and, for expanded clones, a class.

TRBJ1-6 TRBV9 - - TGTGCCAGCAGCGAGGGCAGGGAGACTTCACCCCTCCACTTT CASSEGRETSPLHF
TRBJ2-1 TRBV27 - - TGTGCCAGCAGTTCCATATCGACCAGCTGGAAACAGAATGAGCAGTTCTTC CASSSISTSWKQNEQFF
TRBJ2-1 TRBV7-2 - - TGTGCCAGCAGCTTAGGGCTATCCGGCTCCTACAATGAGCAGTTCTTC CASSLGLSGSYNEQFF
TRBJ2-7 TRBV5-5 TRBD1 - TGTGCCAGCAGCTTGTCCGGGACAGGGCTCCCCGAGCAGTACTTC CASSLSGTGLPEQYF
TRBJ2-1 TRBV27 - - TGTGCCAGCAGTTTATCATGGGAATACAATGAGCAGTTCTTC CASSLSWEYNEQFF
TRBJ2-2 TRBV9 TRBD2 - TGTGCCAGCAGTACCATGGTAGCGGGAGCACATCCCGGGGAGCTGTTTTTT CASSTMVAGAHPGELFF
TRBJ1-1 TRBV10-3 TRBD1 - TGTGCCGTCACCGGGACAGACATGAACACTGAAGCTTTCTTT CAVTGTDMNTEAFF
TRBJ2-1 TRBV20-1 TRBD2 - TGCAGTGCTAGAGTACAGACTAGCGGGATCCTCTACAATGAGCAGTTCTTC CSARVQTSGILYNEQFF
TRBJ2-1 TRBV27 - - TGTGCCAGCAGTTTTTCAGCGGACTCCTACAATGAGCAGTTCTTC CASSFSADSYNEQFF
TRBJ2-7 TRBV6-1 - - TGTGCCAGCAGCCCGGAGTTGGGCGAACACCTTTCCTACGAGCAGTACTTC CASSPELGEHLSYEQYF
TRBJ2-7 TRBV5-1 - - TGCGCCAGCAGCTCGGAATACGACGGGATCTACGAGCAGTACTTC CASSSEYDGIYEQYF
TRBJ2-7 TRBV27 - once TGTGCCAGCAGTTTATCGCTACAGGGAAGGGACGAGCAGTACTTC CASSLSLQGRDEQYF
TRBJ2-7 TRBV13 TRBD1 - TGTGCCAGCAGCATCCGACAGGGGACAGAGCAGTACTTC CASSIRQGTEQYF
TRBJ2-2 TRBV9 - - TGTGCCAGCAGCGTAGGGACCCCCCTCGAGACCGGGGAGCTGTTTTTT CASSVGTPLETGELFF
TRBJ1-1 TRBV5-1 TRBD1 once TGCGCCAGCAGCTTAAGGGGGCAGGACACTGAAGCTTTCTTT CASSLRGQDTEAFF
TRBJ2-1 TRBV29-1 - - TGCAGCGTTGGAGTAGTGGGGGGGCGCAATGAGCAGTTCTTC CSVGVVGGRNEQFF
TRBJ2-3 TRBV6-1 - - TGTGCCAGCAGCTTTATGACAGATACGCAGTATTTT CASSFMTDTQYF
TRBJ2-3 TRBV7-9 - - TGTGCCAGCAGCGAAAGCGTGAAACCTAGCACAGATACGCAGTATTTT CASSESVKPSTDTQYF
TRBJ2-7 TRBV20-1 TRBD2 - TGCAGTGCTAGTCCAGCGACTAGCTCCCTGCTCTACGAGCAGTACTTC CSASPATSSLLYEQYF
TRBJ2-1 TRBV12-3/TRBV12-4 - - TGTGCCAGCAGCAGTCGGGAGAAGGTAAATGAGCAGTTCTTC CASSSREKVNEQFF
TRBJ2-5 TRBV29-1 - once TGCAGCGGCAAAGGGGGAAGGGAGACCCAGTACTTC CSGKGGRETQYF
TRBJ2-1 TRBV7-9 - - TGTGCCAGCAGGGACGCCCCTAGACATGAGCAGTTCTTC CASRDAPRHEQFF
TRBJ2-2 TRBV24-1 - few TGTGCCACCAGTGAGACGGGGACGAACACCGGGGAGCTGTTTTTT CATSETGTNTGELFF
TRBJ2-1 TRBV20-1 - - TGCAGTGCTAGTGGGACTGTCAATGAGCAGTTCTTC CSASGTVNEQFF
TRBJ2-7 TRBV20-1 - - TGCAGTGCTAGAGCTTTGGGATTAGGGGGCGAGCAGTACTTC CSARALGLGGEQYF
TRBJ2-7 TRBV7-6 - - TGTGCCAGCAGCGGGGGGAGCTTTAGGGGCTACGAGCAGTACTTC CASSGGSFRGYEQYF
TRBJ2-1 TRBV7-9 TRBD2 few TGTGCCAGCAGCTCTCTTTCGGGACTAGATAACTATGAGCAGTTCTTC CASSSLSGLDNYEQFF
TRBJ1-1 TRBV5-5 - - TGTGCCAGCAGCGCCCCCCCTTTTGCCAACACTGAAGCTTTCTTT CASSAPPFANTEAFF
TRBJ2-5 TRBV4-1 - once TGCGCCAGCAGCTACCGTACAGGGACGCGGGAGACCCAGTACTTC CASSYRTGTRETQYF
TRBJ2-3 TRBV9 TRBD2 - TGTGCCAGCAGCCCCCTTCCCGTAGCGGGAGTAGGCGACACAGATACGCAGTATTTT CASSPLPVAGVGDTDTQYF
TRBJ2-3 TRBV12-3/TRBV12-4 - - TGTGCCAGCAGTTCCATCCAATTAGGGGGCACAGATACGCAGTATTTT CASSSIQLGGTDTQYF
TRBJ2-1 TRBV7-9 - - TGTGCCAGCAGCCAAGTGATCCCACGGGGGCAGTTCTTC CASSQVIPRGQFF
TRBJ2-3 TRBV27 TRBD2 - TGTGCCAGCACGGGACTAGCGGGAGTCACAGATACGCAGTATTTT CASTGLAGVTDTQYF
TRBJ2-1 TRBV24-1 TRBD1 - TGTGCCACCAGTGTCCGATGGGACAGGGGCTACAATGAGCAGTTCTTC CATSVRWDRGYNEQFF
TRBJ1-4 TRBV29-1 - once TGCAGCGTTGGCGACAGGCTCGCAACTAATGAAAAACTGTTTTTT CSVGDRLATNEKLFF
TRBJ2-7 TRBV10-3 - - TGTGCCCCCCCCCGTGGTGACGAGCAGTACTTC CAPPRGDEQYF
TRBJ1-5 TRBV24-1 - once TGTGCCACCAGTGCGGGGACTAGCAATCAGCCCCAGCATTTT CATSAGTSNQPQHF
TRBJ2-1 TRBV4-1 TRBD2 - TGCGCCAGCAGCCAAGGGGTTGCGGGAGCTCTCCTTTACAATGAGCAGTTCTTC CASSQGVAGALLYNEQFF
TRBJ2-2 TRBV29-1 - - TGCAGCGTCGGACTGGTTAACACCGGGGAGCTGTTTTTT CSVGLVNTGELFF
TRBJ2-7 TRBV27 TRBD1 - TGTGCCAGCAGTTTCCTGAAGGGACAGGGGGCATCCGAGCAGTACTTC CASSFLKGQGASEQYF
TRBJ1-6 TRBV19 - once TGTGCCAGTAGTATCGGGGGATCTTATAATTCACCCCTCCACTTT CASSIGGSYNSPLHF
TRBJ1-3 TRBV4-1 TRBD1 - TGCGCCAGCAGCCAAATACTACAGGGGGCATCTGGAAACACCATATATTTT CASSQILQGASGNTIYF
TRBJ2-1 TRBV27 - - TGTGCCAGCAACTCCTACAGGGAACAGTCCTACAATGAGCAGTTCTTC CASNSYREQSYNEQFF
TRBJ2-2 TRBV7-8 - once TGTGCCAGCAGCTTGAGTGCGGCCGGGGAGCTGTTTTTT CASSLSAAGELFF
TRBJ2-2 TRBV28 - few TGTGCCAGCAGAGGGACGGTGAACACCGGGGAGCTGTTTTTT CASRGTVNTGELFF